This TCR beta chain was captured by sequencing in a study of CD8+ T cells in alopecia areata. The wider study: Twice daily, treated patients received 5 to 10 mg of oral tofacitinib. Tofacitinib exposure lasted 6 to 18 months, followed by 6 months off drug. Regarding the study as a whole: Tofacitinib yielded significantly lower scalp clonality and fewer expanded CD8+ clones among the top 100. It was lesional scalp, especially alopecia totalis/universalis, that showed higher clonality than normal scalp.

Treatment reported: oral pan-JAK inhibitor, 5-10 mg twice daily. On this clone: The antigen remains unidentified.

From germline, CDR1 is LNHDA and CDR2 SQIVND (reference sequence). V lost 0 bases, J lost 4 bases, and 12 bases lay in between. The CDR3 runs to 15 residues. After isolation, RNA underwent reverse transcription to generate cDNA as the sequencing template. Sequencing used immunoSEQ multiplex PCR; TCRdb keeps in-frame clones, though not all of them. The data contain 98,000 or so clones, 61% of them singletons. The chain recombines TRBV19 with TRBJ1-1, with D perhaps matching TRBD1 (5 bases). The sample here was CD8+ T cells sorted from blood, taken at week 4, from a patient treated with tofacitinib. The TCR originated in a human donor with alopecia areata. The DNA for the CDR3 is TGTGCCAGTAGTATAGAAGAGGGGCCCATCACTGAAGCTTTCTTT. It yields the protein CASSIEEGPITEAFF.